This entry lists 18 T cell receptor beta chains sequenced from one sample in a study of shared clonotypes between healthy human individuals. The data were produced by immunoSEQ multiplex PCR, yet TCRdb's version contains in-frame clones alone and is incomplete. The top ten hold 0.5% to 0.6% of the sample, which has about 1.1 million clones, 70% to 80% seen once. The source material was memory CD4+ T cells from PBMCs. Subset specified: CD45RA-negative fraction. These receptors all stem from a man in his late teens or twenties in good health. Some clones in this sample may be carry-over from other donors' samples.

This clone appeared a few times. The chain links TRBV5-1 to TRBJ2-7, with D uncertain. Germline assignment: CDR1 SGHRS and CDR2 YFSETQ. The CDR3 totals 13 residues. V was trimmed by 4 bases and J by 1 base, leaving 9 bases between them. CDR3 nucleotide sequence: TGCGCCAGCAGCCCGGACGTATCCTACGAGCAGTACTTC. Translation gives CASSPDVSYEQYF.

This clone was counted at least ten times. This specimen includes other DNA sequences encoding the same CDR3. This chain links TRBV7-9 with TRBJ2-7; TRBD2 matches at 13 bases. The CDR3 sequence is 15 residues long. Trimming removed 4 bases from V and 3 bases from J; junction bases left unmatched: 3. Germline CDR1 and CDR2: SEHNR and FQNEAQ (reference sequence). DNA of the CDR3: TGTGCCAGCAGCTCCCGGACTAGCGGGAGCTACGAGCAGTACTTC. Protein product: CASSSRTSGSYEQYF.

CDR3 coding DNA: TGCAGTGCTAGTGAAAATGAGCAGTTCTTC. Translating gives CSASENEQFF. The chain joins TRBV20-1 to TRBJ2-1; no definite D call. The V end lost 3 bases, the J end lost 7 bases, and 4 bases lay between the germline ends. This CDR3 is built from 10 residues. CDR1 is DFQATT and CDR2 is SNEGSKA in the germline V gene (reference sequence).

The CDR3 reads CASAGGTGGRDEQFF. CDR3 sequence (DNA): TGTGCCAGCGCAGGAGGGACAGGGGGGCGCGATGAGCAGTTCTTC. The chain is built from TRBV28 and TRBJ2-1, with TRBD1 matching over 11 bases. The J segment lost 8 bases and the V segment lost 8 bases, leaving 11 bases of the junction unmatched. This CDR3 is 15 amino acids long. Germline CDR1 reads MDHEN; CDR2 reads SYDVKM.

The genes are TRBV18 and TRBJ2-2; TRBD2 might be the D (6 bases). The CDR3 loop spans 20 amino acids. V dropped 3 bases and J dropped 2 bases, with 25 bases sitting between them. In germline, CDR1 is KGHSH, CDR2 LQKENI. CDR3 region: CASSPRRVWRLDPNTGELFF. The CDR3 DNA reads TGTGCCAGCTCACCTCGGAGGGTTTGGAGACTAGATCCCAACACCGGGGAGCTGTTTTTT.

This clone was counted many times. The genes are TRBV18 and TRBJ2-7; D is unresolved. The CDR3 contains 15 residues. Germline V gives CDR1 KGHSH, CDR2 LQKENI. V was pared by 6 bases and J by 3 bases, with 18 bases between. The CDR3 DNA reads as TGTGCCAGCTCGCTAGGGTCAGCTGAAGTCTACGAGCAGTACTTC. Its translation: CASSLGSAEVYEQYF. The variable domain in full, completed from reference TRBV18 and TRBJ2-7, reads NAGVMQNPRHLVRRRGQEARLRCSPMKGHSHVYWYRQLPEEGLKFMVYLQKENIIDESGMPKERFSAEFPKEGPSILRIQQVVRGDSAAYFCASSLGSAEVYEQYFGPGTRLTVT.

This chain uses TRBV6-1 with TRBJ1-1; unclear D gene. CDR3 size: 15 residues. With 8 bases removed from V and 3 bases from J, the gap between germline ends came to 19 bases. CDR1 and CDR2 from the germline V gene are MNHNS and SASEGT. The CDR3, as DNA: TGTGCCAGCGCTAGGACCCTGGCTAGTTACACTGAAGCTTTCTTT. This encodes CASARTLASYTEAFF.

The chain joins TRBV30 to TRBJ2-1; TRBD2 aligns across 9 bases. With V trimmed by 2 bases and J by 4 bases, 9 bases remained unmatched. Germline assignment: CDR1 GTSNPN and CDR2 SVGIG (reference sequence). The CDR3 spans 16 residues. CDR3 amino acids: CAWSRDGTSFYNEQFF. CDR3 sequence (DNA): TGTGCCTGGAGTAGAGACGGGACTAGCTTTTACAATGAGCAGTTCTTC.

The CDR3 spells CASSPTGKANYGYTF. DNA of the CDR3: TGTGCCAGCAGCCCAACGGGTAAAGCTAACTATGGCTACACCTTC. The rearrangement joins TRBV28 to TRBJ1-2, with D hard to call. This CDR3 spans 15 amino acids. CDR1 and CDR2 from the germline V gene are MDHEN and SYDVKM. The ends were cut back, 6 bases at V and 0 bases at J, with 14 bases in the middle.

The chain combines TRBV5-4 with TRBJ2-1, with D tentatively TRBD1 (6 bases). Per germline, CDR1 SGHNT and CDR2 YYREEE (reference sequence). V lost 4 bases and J lost 7, with 21 bases in between. This CDR3 is built from 16 residues. The DNA of the CDR3 is TGTGCCAGCAGCCTGGACCCTTTCAGGGGTTCGAATGAGCAGTTCTTC. Translation gives CASSLDPFRGSNEQFF.

A remark on this clone: Other DNA sequences of this sample code for an identical CDR3. This chain uses TRBV7-6 with TRBJ2-5; TRBD1 is a possible D gene (6 bases). CDR1 is SGHVS and CDR2 is FNYEAQ in the germline V gene. This CDR3 has 14 residues. With 3 bases removed from V and 4 bases from J, the gap between germline ends came to 12 bases. The CDR3, as DNA: TGTGCCAGCAGCTTGGGGGCAGGCGGAGAGACCCAGTACTTC. Protein: CASSLGAGGETQYF.

The chain uses TRBV7-3 and TRBJ2-4; D possibly corresponds to TRBD2 (5 bases). Trimming removed 6 bases at V and 1 base at J, with 7 bases between. The CDR3 extends over 13 amino acids. The germline CDR1 and CDR2 sequences are SGHTA and FQGTGA. The CDR3 DNA is TGTGCCAGCAGTCCGGGGGCCAAAAACATTCAGTACTTC. It yields the protein CASSPGAKNIQYF.

This rearrangement joins TRBV6-1 to TRBJ1-5, with no clear D. Per the germline V gene, CDR1 is MNHNS and CDR2 is SASEGT. This CDR3 region has 16 residues. Trimming stripped 0 bases from V and 4 bases from J, with 13 bases between. In DNA form, the CDR3 reads TGTGCCAGCAGTGAAGCATGGACGCTGGGGAATCAGCCCCAGCATTTT. Protein: CASSEAWTLGNQPQHF.

The V and J genes are TRBV12-5 and TRBJ1-1; the D is unclear. Germline V gives CDR1 LGHNT, CDR2 FRNRAP. The CDR3 runs 13 residues. V was clipped by 4 bases and J by 1 base, with 7 bases between them. CDR3 bases: TGTGCTAGTGGTTATGGTTCGAACACTGAAGCTTTCTTT. This sequence encodes CASGYGSNTEAFF.

This clone was seen only a few times. This sequence joins TRBV5-1 and TRBJ2-6; perhaps TRBD1 as D (6 bases). Germline CDR1 reads SGHRS; CDR2 reads YFSETQ. V lost 6 bases to trimming and J lost 3 bases, with 13 bases between them. CDR3 size: 15 residues. The CDR3 spells CASKEQGYGANVLTF. The DNA of the CDR3 is TGCGCCAGCAAGGAACAGGGATATGGGGCCAACGTCCTGACTTTC. The complete variable domain, with remaining parts taken from reference TRBV5-1 and TRBJ2-6, reads KAGVTQTPRYLIKTRGQQVTLSCSPISGHRSVSWYQQTPGQGLQFLFEYFSETQRNKGNFPGRFSGRQFSNSRSEMNVSTLELGDSALYLCASKEQGYGANVLTFGAGSRLTVL.

This chain joins TRBV5-8 and TRBJ2-3; 8 bases are shared with TRBD1. V lost 3 bases, J lost 1 base, and 4 bases stayed unmatched. The CDR3 is 15 amino acids. Germline V gene data show CDR1 as SGHTS and CDR2 as YDEGEE. The CDR3 DNA sequence: TGTGCCAGCAGCTACGCGACAGGGGGCACAGATACGCAGTATTTT. This sequence encodes CASSYATGGTDTQYF.

This sequence joins TRBV7-9 and TRBJ1-3; no firm D call. The V gene lost 4 bases and the J gene lost 5 bases, with 9 bases spanning the gap. Germline CDR1 SEHNR, CDR2 FQNEAQ (reference sequence). CDR3 length equals 13 residues. CDR3 in amino acids: CASSSGGRNTIYF. Written as DNA, the CDR3 is TGTGCCAGCAGCTCAGGCGGTCGAAACACCATATATTTT.

V usage is TRBV7-9 and J usage is TRBJ2-1; the D gene is possibly TRBD2 (6 bases). The CDR3 is made up of 15 amino acids. Germline V CDR1 and CDR2: SEHNR, FQNEAQ (reference sequence). Trimming stripped 1 base from V and 5 bases from J, with 12 bases between. CDR3 DNA: TGTGCCAGCAGCTTAGTGGGACTGGGTCACAATGAGCAGTTCTTC. It translates to CASSLVGLGHNEQFF.